This T cell receptor beta chain was identified in a study of blood T cell repertoires in COVID-19. Study-level background: The origin of the acute and convalescent COVID-19 samples was the United States, Italy and Spain. PBMCs, B-cell-depleted T cells, or T cells were the source of the cDNA or gDNA that made up the material.

Germline CDR1 is SEHNR and CDR2 is FQNEAQ (reference sequence). V was pared by 8 bases and J by 5 bases, with 8 bases of the junction left unmatched. The CDR3 sequence is 13 residues long. Authors' data handling: Reference gene primer amplification gave nucleated cell count estimates. Method: immunoSEQ multiplex PCR; TCRdb's copy keeps in-frame clones and lacks some. V, J and clone size are taken as reported in that table, and D and trimming were inferred from the DNA itself. Here the sample spans some 120,000 clones, around 83% being singletons. The chain combines TRBV7-9 with TRBJ1-2; the match to TRBD1 covers 7 bases. The sample taken for sequencing was peripheral blood. The receptor was isolated from a man between 65 and 85 years old with acute or convalescent COVID-19. CDR3 nucleotides: TGTGCCAGCTCAGACAGGGCTCTTTATGGCTACACCTTC. Translating gives CASSDRALYGYTF. Filled out from reference TRBV7-9 and TRBJ1-2, the complete variable domain reads DTGVSQNPRHKITKRGQNVTFRCDPISEHNRLYWYRQTLGQGPEFLTYFQNEAQLEKSRLLSDRFSAERPKGSFSTLEIQRTEQGDSAMYLCASSDRALYGYTFGSGTRLTVV.